This T cell receptor beta chain was recovered during a study of blood T cells in healthy people across ages. Study-wide results and limits: Estimated diversity across one million T cells was deemed an underestimate.

On this clonotype itself: As yet, its antigen is unknown. One end of the junction is discordant with germline, which a read error may explain.

The CDR3 runs 12 residues. Germline V lookup: CDR1 DFQATT, CDR2 SNEGSKA (reference sequence). Peripheral blood from each donor was collected in a volume of 9.5 to 10 milliliters. A second about 6 to 12 cycle PCR used barcoded and J-beta primers. One entry per CDR3 protein results from TCRdb running MiXCR on the 5' RACE reads. The sample lists roughly 790,000 distinct CDR3 sequences, roughly 44% occurring once. Sequenced material: blood. V gene TRBV20-1 combines with J gene TRBJ2-3; no clear D gene. This receptor was taken from an older woman in good health. The CDR3: CSAIPSTDTLYF. The CDR3 DNA reads TGCAGTGCTATTCCGAGCACAGATACGCTGTATTTT.